This TCR beta chain was captured in a study of beta chain features in type 1 diabetes. Sequenced material consisted of expressed TCRB transcripts (all of the isolated RNA was reverse transcribed). Clones were sequenced by immunoSEQ multiplex PCR, and TCRdb holds only the in-frame ones, with some missing. The sample has 450,000 to 600,000 clones, around 28% seen once. This CDR3 has 15 amino acids. Germline trimming cut 8 bases from V and 4 bases from J; bases unmatched to any gene: 12. CDR1 SQVTM and CDR2 ANQGSEA come from the germline V gene. Study observations and caveats: It was possible that PCR favored shorter templates, equally so in patients and controls.

Turning to this clone: What it binds is unknown.

The V gene is TRBV29-1, the J gene TRBJ2-5, with 11 bases fitting TRBD2. Sequenced material: naive CD4+ T cells from blood. This TCR was recovered from a young man in good health. The CDR3 DNA follows: TGCAGCTTTAGCGGGAGGGCCTCAAATCTAGAGACCCAGTACTTC. Protein: CSFSGRASNLETQYF.